These 4 T cell receptor beta chains share one sample of origin, sequenced in a study of blood T cell repertoires in COVID-19. The protocol was immunoSEQ multiplex PCR, while the TCRdb copy is restricted to in-frame clones and leaves out a portion. Here the sample spans 150,000 to 200,000 clones, about nine tenths being singletons. Sequencing was performed on PBMCs or T cells enriched from blood (not recorded which). The receptors were sampled from a woman aged 25 to 39 who had recovered from COVID-19.

This chain uses TRBV4-3 with TRBJ2-7; D gene uncertain. The CDR3 extends over 13 amino acids. Trimming took 0 bases from V and 7 from J, leaving 10 bases between them. Per the germline V gene, CDR1 is LGHNA and CDR2 is YSLEER. The DNA of the CDR3 is TGCGCCAGCAGCCAAGAAGGAGCCCTGGAGCAGTACTTC. It specifies CASSQEGALEQYF.

The V and J genes are TRBV15 and TRBJ2-3; D is perhaps TRBD2 (6 bases). The CDR3 runs to 14 residues. Germline values: CDR1 LNHNV, CDR2 YYDKDF (reference sequence). Trimming took off 3 bases at V and 0 bases at J, with 7 bases between the two ends. The CDR3 loop is CATSRGLSTDTQYF. The CDR3 DNA reads as TGTGCCACCAGCAGGGGACTTAGCACAGATACGCAGTATTTT.

The chain is built from TRBV7-9 and TRBJ1-1; 9 positions match TRBD1. CDR3 length: 12 residues. The J segment lost 10 bases and the V segment lost 3 bases, leaving 3 bases of the junction unmatched. Germline V lookup: CDR1 SEHNR, CDR2 FQNEAQ (reference sequence). This CDR3 reads CASSLSTGGAFF. CDR3 in DNA: TGTGCCAGCAGCTTGTCGACAGGGGGAGCTTTCTTT.

The genes are TRBV4-1 and TRBJ2-3; 9 bases are a match to TRBD2. The CDR3 totals 16 residues. Germline values: CDR1 MGHRA, CDR2 YSYEKL. The trim removed 0 bases at V and 3 bases at J, leaving 4 bases unmatched. The CDR3: CASSQEGAGGTDTQYF. Here the CDR3 DNA reads TGCGCCAGCAGCCAAGAGGGTGCGGGAGGGACAGATACGCAGTATTTT.